This is a list of T cell receptor beta chains from one sample in a study of lymphopenia after photon versus proton radiotherapy. Sequencing used immunoSEQ multiplex PCR; TCRdb keeps in-frame clones, though not all of them. The repertoire consists of 35,000 to 45,000 clones, with around 83% occurring once and the leading ten covering over 20%. The input for sequencing was peripheral blood, taken from a patient treated with proton-based radiotherapy. The receptor set was obtained from a woman aged 70-85 years with pancreatic cancer. The CDR3 runs from the conserved cysteine through the conserved F or W. D genes are given only for firm matches. Only part of the rows carry a size: once, few, many, or a class if the clone is expanded.

V gene	D gene	J gene	clone size	CDR3 DNA	CDR3 protein
TRBV27	TRBD1	TRBJ2-1	NA	TGTGCCAGCAGTTTAACGACAGGGGGCAGGTGGAATGAGCAGTTCTTC	CASSLTTGGRWNEQFF
TRBV30	NA	TRBJ1-5	NA	TGTGCCTGTAAACGGGGTAATCAGCCCCAGCATTTT	CACKRGNQPQHF
TRBV28	TRBD1	TRBJ1-5	NA	TGTGCCAGCAGTGCGACGAGACAGGGGATGCGTAATCAGCCCCAGCATTTT	CASSATRQGMRNQPQHF
TRBV29-1	NA	TRBJ1-1	NA	TGCAGCGTTCTCCCTGGAACAGCCGAAGCTTTCTTT	CSVLPGTAEAFF
TRBV30	TRBD1	TRBJ2-7	NA	TGTGCCTGGAGTCAAGGGACAGCCCTCTACGAGCAGTACTTC	CAWSQGTALYEQYF
TRBV7-9	NA	TRBJ2-6	NA	TGTGCCAGCAGCTTAGTAGCTGGGGCCAACGTCCTGACTTTC	CASSLVAGANVLTF
TRBV19	NA	TRBJ1-1	NA	TGTGCCAGTATGGGTTGGACAGCGAACACTGAAGCTTTCTTT	CASMGWTANTEAFF
TRBV18	NA	TRBJ1-2	NA	TGTGCCAGCTCCCTACAAGGCTCCACTAACTATGGCTACACCTTC	CASSLQGSTNYGYTF
TRBV4-2	NA	TRBJ1-1	NA	TGTGCCAGCAGCCAAGTGTCCAGGGAAGAGGGAGCTTTCTTT	CASSQVSREEGAFF
TRBV28	TRBD1	TRBJ1-2	few	TGTGCCAGCAGTTTAGCTCAGGGGGCCTATGGCTACACCTTC	CASSLAQGAYGYTF
TRBV29-1	TRBD2	TRBJ2-3	NA	TGCAGCGTTCAGCGGGAGGGGAACACAGATACGCAGTATTTT	CSVQREGNTDTQYF
TRBV4-3	NA	TRBJ2-7	NA	TGCGCCAGCAGCCAAGATCACGCGGGCAAGCAGTACTTC	CASSQDHAGKQYF
TRBV7-7	NA	TRBJ2-2	NA	TGTGCTAGCAGCTTAGAGGAGAGAGGGGAGCTGTTTTTT	CASSLEERGELFF
TRBV6-1	TRBD1	TRBJ2-7	NA	TGTGCCAGCACCACCACCCGGGACAGGTTATACGAGCAGTACTTC	CASTTTRDRLYEQYF
TRBV5-1	TRBD2	TRBJ2-4	NA	TGCGCCAGCAGCTTGGGGACTAGCGGGCGGGAAAACATTCAGTACTTC	CASSLGTSGRENIQYF
TRBV12-5	NA	TRBJ1-1	NA	TGTGCTAGTGGTTTAGAGGGCGAGATGAACACTGAAGCTTTCTTT	CASGLEGEMNTEAFF
TRBV6-1	NA	TRBJ2-3	once	TGTGCCAGCCTTCACAGCACAGATACGCAGTATTTT	CASLHSTDTQYF